The rows below give T cell receptor beta chains drawn from one sample of a study of shared clonotypes between healthy human individuals. Measured with immunoSEQ multiplex PCR; TCRdb has only the in-frame clones, and not every one. The data contain about 2 million clones, about 95% of them singletons. The sequenced sample consisted of naive CD4+ T cells sorted from blood. The receptors originated from a man between 18 and 35 years old in good health. The CDR3 runs from the conserved cysteine through the conserved F or W. A D gene is named only where the DNA matches it firmly. Rows may omit the clone size; those that give it use once, few, many or a size class.

size | J | D | V | CDR3 | DNA
. | TRBJ2-5 | TRBD1 | TRBV11-2 | CASSRDRQETQYF | TGTGCCAGCAGCCGGGACAGACAAGAGACCCAGTACTTC
. | TRBJ1-3 | . | TRBV6-1 | CASSEFPIPLGNTIYF | TGTGCCAGCAGTGAATTCCCGATACCTCTCGGAAACACCATATATTTT
. | TRBJ2-6 | . | TRBV27 | CASKLSGANVLTF | TGTGCCAGCAAGCTCTCTGGGGCCAACGTCCTGACTTTC
. | TRBJ2-7 | . | TRBV5-4 | CASSLVGSSYEQYF | TGTGCCAGCAGCTTGGTGGGGAGCTCCTACGAGCAGTACTTC
. | TRBJ1-1 | . | TRBV6-5 | CASSSEGKGGPRPFF | TGTGCCAGCAGTAGCGAAGGGAAGGGGGGGCCAAGGCCTTTCTTC
. | TRBJ2-7 | . | TRBV13 | CASSFLLSYEQYF | TGTGCCAGCAGCTTTTTGCTTTCCTACGAGCAGTACTTC
. | TRBJ2-5 | . | TRBV7-6 | CASSLGRGRQVTETQYF | TGTGCCAGCAGCTTAGGCCGCGGCAGACAGGTTACAGAGACCCAGTACTTC
. | TRBJ2-7 | . | TRBV28 | CASSLFWGADGEQYF | TGTGCCAGCAGTTTATTTTGGGGCGCGGACGGAGAGCAGTACTTC
. | TRBJ2-7 | . | TRBV27 | CASTLTPLGYEQYF | TGTGCCAGCACCTTGACTCCCCTCGGTTACGAGCAGTACTTC
. | TRBJ2-7 | . | TRBV6-1 | CASKGGLVSYEQYF | TGTGCCAGCAAAGGGGGACTTGTCTCCTACGAGCAGTACTTC
. | TRBJ2-7 | . | TRBV6-1 | CASSERGRGYEQYF | TGTGCCAGCAGTGAACGGGGTCGGGGTTACGAGCAGTACTTC
. | TRBJ1-6 | TRBD1 | TRBV5-1 | CASSSGQGESSYNSPLHF | TGCGCCAGCAGCTCAGGACAGGGTGAAAGCTCCTATAATTCACCCCTCCACTTT
. | TRBJ2-2 | TRBD1 | TRBV5-4 | CASSTGTVNTGELFF | TGTGCCAGCAGCACCGGGACAGTTAACACCGGGGAGCTGTTTTTT
. | TRBJ2-3 | . | TRBV11-2 | CASSHSPSDTDTQYF | TGTGCCAGCAGCCATTCGCCTTCCGACACAGATACGCAGTATTTT
. | TRBJ1-3 | TRBD1 | TRBV6-5 | CASSRQGAGGNTIYF | TGTGCCAGCAGTCGACAGGGGGCGGGTGGAAACACCATATATTTT
. | TRBJ1-1 | TRBD1 | TRBV5-1 | CASSLGQGMNTEAFF | TGCGCCAGCAGCCTGGGACAGGGAATGAACACTGAAGCTTTCTTT
. | TRBJ2-7 | TRBD1 | TRBV30 | CAWAGTGSSYEQYF | TGTGCCTGGGCCGGGACAGGGAGCTCCTACGAGCAGTACTTC
once | TRBJ2-3 | . | TRBV6-5 | CASRHTDTQYF | TGTGCCAGCAGGCACACAGATACGCAGTATTTT
. | TRBJ1-6 | . | TRBV6-6 | CASMRSSYNSPLHF | TGTGCCAGCATGAGGAGCTCCTATAATTCACCCCTCCACTTT
. | TRBJ2-6 | . | TRBV27 | CASSFLASGANVLTF | TGTGCCAGCAGTTTCCTGGCCTCTGGGGCCAACGTCCTGACTTTC
once | TRBJ2-7 | . | TRBV6-5 | CASSEGPSYEQYF | TGTGCCAGCAGCGAAGGGCCTTCCTACGAGCAGTACTTC
. | TRBJ1-2 | TRBD1 | TRBV10-2 | CASRTTGLYGYTF | TGCGCCAGCAGGACGACAGGGCTCTATGGCTACACCTTC
once | TRBJ1-5 | TRBD1 | TRBV5-1 | CASSSGQPNQPQHF | TGCGCCAGCAGCTCGGGACAGCCAAATCAGCCCCAGCATTTT
. | TRBJ1-2 | TRBD1 | TRBV6-6 | CASRKDRDYGYTF | TGTGCCAGCAGGAAGGACAGGGACTATGGCTACACCTTC
. | TRBJ2-3 | TRBD1 | TRBV12-5 | CASGLSGTGIGDTQYF | TGTGCTAGTGGTTTGTCCGGGACAGGCATTGGAGATACGCAGTATTTT
. | TRBJ1-3 | . | TRBV20-1 | CSGLLGNTIYF | TGCAGTGGACTACTTGGAAACACCATATATTTT
. | TRBJ1-2 | TRBD1 | TRBV11-2 | CASSLDGQGAYTF | TGTGCCAGCAGCTTAGATGGACAGGGCGCCTACACCTTC
. | TRBJ1-1 | . | TRBV6-5 | CASSYSIGGLNTEAFF | TGTGCCAGCAGTTACTCGATCGGGGGGCTGAACACTGAAGCTTTCTTT
. | TRBJ2-1 | . | TRBV5-1 | CASSLGPREVNEQFF | TGCGCCAGCAGCTTGGGCCCCAGGGAGGTTAATGAGCAGTTCTTC
. | TRBJ2-1 | TRBD2 | TRBV2 | CASNRGLAGEQFF | TGTGCCAGCAATCGGGGACTAGCGGGGGAGCAGTTCTTC
. | TRBJ1-4 | TRBD1 | TRBV11-2 | CASSFYRDRVYEKLFF | TGTGCCAGCAGCTTTTACCGGGACAGGGTTTATGAAAAACTGTTTTTT
. | TRBJ2-2 | . | TRBV18 | CASSIRQVDRELFF | TGTGCCAGCTCCATCCGACAGGTCGACCGGGAGCTGTTTTTT
. | TRBJ2-3 | TRBD1 | TRBV4-2 | CASSQERTGERSDTQYF | TGTGCCAGCAGCCAAGAGAGGACAGGGGAGCGGTCAGATACGCAGTATTTT
once | TRBJ1-2 | . | TRBV6-6 | CASSRSDYGYTF | TGTGCCAGCAGTCGATCCGACTATGGCTACACCTTC
. | TRBJ1-6 | . | TRBV6-6 | CASSYNRINSPLHF | TGTGCCAGCAGTTACAACAGGATCAATTCACCCCTCCACTTT
. | TRBJ2-7 | . | TRBV7-2 | CASSRRVSYEQYF | TGTGCCAGCAGCCGTCGGGTCTCCTACGAGCAGTACTTC
. | TRBJ1-4 | . | TRBV6-1 | CASSVTTQGEKLFF | TGTGCCAGCAGTGTCACCACCCAGGGAGAAAAACTGTTTTTT
. | TRBJ1-5 | TRBD1 | TRBV28 | CASSIYRGPTNQPQHF | TGTGCCAGCAGTATCTACAGGGGGCCTACCAATCAGCCCCAGCATTTT
. | TRBJ1-3 | . | TRBV10-3 | CATGPNSGNTIYF | TGTGCCACAGGACCGAACTCTGGAAACACCATATATTTT
. | TRBJ1-3 | . | TRBV6-1 | CASSEAVGPGNTIYF | TGTGCCAGCAGTGAAGCCGTCGGGCCTGGAAACACCATATATTTT
. | TRBJ2-7 | TRBD1 | TRBV10-1 | CASSGTGTGKAYEQYF | TGCGCCAGCAGTGGAACCGGGACAGGCAAAGCCTACGAGCAGTACTTC
. | TRBJ1-1 | . | TRBV7-9 | CASSYYRDEGNTEAFF | TGTGCCAGCAGCTACTACCGGGACGAAGGAAACACTGAAGCTTTCTTT
. | TRBJ1-3 | . | TRBV5-6 | CASSLRGSYSGNTIYF | TGTGCCAGCAGCTTGCGGGGCAGCTACTCTGGAAACACCATATATTTT
. | TRBJ2-3 | . | TRBV12-5 | CASGFASGTDTQYF | TGTGCTAGTGGTTTTGCTAGCGGCACAGATACGCAGTATTTT
. | TRBJ2-5 | TRBD1 | TRBV6-5 | CASSQRTGGAETQYF | TGTGCCAGCAGCCAACGGACAGGGGGCGCGGAGACCCAGTACTTC
. | TRBJ1-5 | . | TRBV11-2 | CASSLDGRGGNQPQHF | TGTGCCAGCAGCTTAGATGGGAGGGGGGGCAATCAGCCCCAGCATTTT
. | TRBJ2-1 | TRBD2 | TRBV7-2 | CASSSYSGSEQFF | TGTGCCAGCAGCTCCTATAGCGGGAGTGAGCAGTTCTTC
. | TRBJ2-2 | . | TRBV7-2 | CASSLDQGRTGELFF | TGTGCCAGCAGCTTAGATCAGGGGCGAACCGGGGAGCTGTTTTTT
. | TRBJ1-1 | . | TRBV19 | CASSIDPRGRAFF | TGTGCCAGTAGTATAGACCCGAGGGGCAGGGCTTTCTTT
. | TRBJ2-3 | TRBD2 | TRBV7-6 | CASSLSRAGGLDTQYF | TGTGCCAGCAGCTTAAGTAGGGCGGGAGGTTTGGATACGCAGTATTTT
. | TRBJ2-2 | . | TRBV19 | CASTSGAGNTGELFF | TGTGCCAGTACCTCGGGGGCAGGGAACACCGGGGAGCTGTTTTTT
. | TRBJ2-5 | TRBD2 | TRBV15 | CATSRATSGQETQYF | TGTGCCACCAGCAGAGCCACTAGCGGACAAGAGACCCAGTACTTC
. | TRBJ2-6 | . | TRBV2 | CASVLESGANVLTF | TGTGCCAGTGTCCTGGAGTCTGGGGCCAACGTCCTGACTTTC
. | TRBJ2-3 | . | TRBV30 | CAWSVGLSTDTQYF | TGTGCCTGGAGTGTAGGACTGAGCACAGATACGCAGTATTTT
. | TRBJ1-2 | TRBD1 | TRBV30 | CAWSSDRGYGYTF | TGTGCCTGGAGTTCCGACAGGGGCTATGGCTACACCTTC
. | TRBJ2-3 | TRBD1 | TRBV5-1 | CASRTGQGSTDTQYF | TGCGCCAGCAGGACGGGACAGGGGAGCACAGATACGCAGTATTTT
. | TRBJ2-3 | . | TRBV4-2 | CASSQDWALPSTDTQYF | TGTGCCAGCAGCCAAGATTGGGCGCTCCCTAGCACAGATACGCAGTATTTT
. | TRBJ1-6 | . | TRBV7-9 | CASSLVQDSPLHF | TGTGCCAGCAGCTTGGTTCAGGATTCACCCCTCCACTTT
. | TRBJ2-2 | TRBD1 | TRBV18 | CASSQGQGALPGELFF | TGTGCCAGCTCACAAGGACAGGGGGCTCTGCCCGGGGAGCTGTTTTTT